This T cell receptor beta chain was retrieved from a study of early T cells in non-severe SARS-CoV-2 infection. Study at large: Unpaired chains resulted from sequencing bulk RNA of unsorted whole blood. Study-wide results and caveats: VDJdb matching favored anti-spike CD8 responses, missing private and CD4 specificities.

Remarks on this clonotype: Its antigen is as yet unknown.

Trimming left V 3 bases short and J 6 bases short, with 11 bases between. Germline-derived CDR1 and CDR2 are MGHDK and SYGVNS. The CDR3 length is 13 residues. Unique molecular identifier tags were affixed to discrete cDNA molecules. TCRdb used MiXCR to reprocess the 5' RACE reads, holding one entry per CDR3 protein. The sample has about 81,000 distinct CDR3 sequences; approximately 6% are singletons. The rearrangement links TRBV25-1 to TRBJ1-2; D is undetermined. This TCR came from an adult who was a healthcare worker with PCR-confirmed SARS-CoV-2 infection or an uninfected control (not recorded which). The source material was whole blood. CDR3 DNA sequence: TGTGCCAGCAGTGATTATCTAGCAGATGGCTACACCTTC. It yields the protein CASSDYLADGYTF.